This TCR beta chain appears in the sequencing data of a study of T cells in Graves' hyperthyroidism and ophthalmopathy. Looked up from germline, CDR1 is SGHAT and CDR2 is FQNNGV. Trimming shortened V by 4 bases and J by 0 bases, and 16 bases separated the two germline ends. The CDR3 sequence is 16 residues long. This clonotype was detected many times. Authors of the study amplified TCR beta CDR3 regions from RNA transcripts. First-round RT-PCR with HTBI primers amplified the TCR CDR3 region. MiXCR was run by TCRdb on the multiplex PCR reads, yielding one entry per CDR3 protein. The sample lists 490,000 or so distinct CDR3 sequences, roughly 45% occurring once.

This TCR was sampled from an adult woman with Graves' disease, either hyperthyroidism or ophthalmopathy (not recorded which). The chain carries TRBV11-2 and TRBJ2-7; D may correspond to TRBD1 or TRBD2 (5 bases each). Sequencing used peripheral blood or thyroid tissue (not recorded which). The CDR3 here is CASSSTRGPSSYEQYF. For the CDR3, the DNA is TGTGCCAGCAGCTCCACCCGGGGCCCGAGCTCCTACGAGCAGTACTTC. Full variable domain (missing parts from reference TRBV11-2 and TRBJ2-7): EAGVAQSPRYKIIEKRQSVAFWCNPISGHATLYWYQQILGQGPKLLIQFQNNGVVDDSQLPKDRFSAERLKGVDSTLKIQPAKLEDSAVYLCASSSTRGPSSYEQYFGPGTRLTVT.